A selection of T cell receptor beta chains follows, all from one sample in a study of OX40 agonist ivuxolimab in advanced cancers. Sequenced by immunoSEQ multiplex PCR; TCRdb stores in-frame clones only, minus some. The repertoire holds over 75,000 clones, with roughly 90% as singletons. The sequences come from CD4+ or CD8+ T cells sorted from blood, collected in a trial of the OX40 agonist ivuxolimab. The receptors originated from an adult with an advanced solid tumor such as melanoma, head and neck, liver or kidney cancer. The CDR3 runs from the conserved cysteine through the conserved F or W. D genes are given only for firm matches. Expanded clones get a size class; other rows say once, few or many, or leave the size out.

d_call	clone_size	v_call	j_call	cdr3_aa	cdr3_nt
TRBD1	-	TRBV29-1	TRBJ2-1	CSVETGSGASGEQFF	TGCAGCGTAGAGACAGGGTCAGGGGCGTCGGGTGAGCAGTTCTTC
TRBD2	-	TRBV2	TRBJ2-5	CASASTSGKGETQYF	TGTGCCAGTGCCTCGACTAGCGGGAAAGGAGAGACCCAGTACTTC
-	-	TRBV4-3	TRBJ2-2	CASSQDGPRGVGELFF	TGCGCCAGCAGCCAAGATGGGCCTAGAGGGGTCGGGGAGCTGTTTTTT
TRBD2	-	TRBV6-5	TRBJ2-3	CASSRTSGYTDTQYF	TGTGCCAGCAGTAGGACTAGCGGCTACACAGATACGCAGTATTTT
TRBD2	-	TRBV6-6	TRBJ2-2	CASRQPLAENTGELFF	TGTGCCAGCAGGCAACCACTAGCGGAGAACACCGGGGAGCTGTTTTTT
-	-	TRBV5-6	TRBJ2-7	CASSLVVGEQYF	TGTGCCAGCAGCTTGGTTGTCGGAGAGCAGTACTTC
-	-	TRBV7-8	TRBJ2-7	CASSTDRPPYEQYF	TGTGCCAGCAGTACCGACAGGCCCCCCTACGAGCAGTACTTC
TRBD1	-	TRBV5-1	TRBJ2-1	CASSPRQGFYNEQFF	TGCGCCAGCAGCCCGAGACAGGGGTTTTACAATGAGCAGTTCTTC
TRBD2	-	TRBV11-1	TRBJ2-7	CASSLTSGSTYEQYF	TGTGCCAGCAGCTTAACTAGCGGGAGCACCTACGAGCAGTACTTC
TRBD1	-	TRBV4-3	TRBJ1-2	CASSHLRQGVGYGYTF	TGCGCCAGCAGCCACCTAAGACAGGGGGTCGGCTATGGCTACACCTTC
-	-	TRBV7-9	TRBJ1-2	CASSLTGRYGYTF	TGTGCCAGCAGCTTAACAGGCCGCTATGGCTACACCTTC
-	-	TRBV19	TRBJ1-1	CASQDYTEAFF	TGTGCCAGTCAGGATTACACTGAAGCTTTCTTT
TRBD2	-	TRBV5-6	TRBJ2-3	CASSRTSGSPGTQYF	TGTGCCAGCAGCCGGACTAGCGGGAGCCCGGGAACGCAGTATTTT
-	-	TRBV9	TRBJ2-7	CASSVGVGAYEQYF	TGTGCCAGCAGCGTAGGGGTAGGAGCCTACGAGCAGTACTTC
-	-	TRBV7-8	TRBJ2-1	CASSLADRVKFF	TGTGCCAGCAGCTTAGCGGATCGGGTAAAGTTCTTC
TRBD2	-	TRBV9	TRBJ2-7	CASTRSASGAYEQYF	TGTGCCAGCACCCGGTCCGCTAGCGGAGCCTACGAGCAGTACTTC
TRBD1	-	TRBV7-9	TRBJ2-7	CASSHGQGSYEQYF	TGTGCCAGCAGCCACGGACAGGGCAGCTACGAGCAGTACTTC
-	-	TRBV7-9	TRBJ2-3	CASSFYVSGLHSATQYF	TGTGCCAGCAGCTTTTATGTCTCAGGGCTACACAGTGCTACGCAGTATTTT
-	once	TRBV5-1	TRBJ2-1	CASSLNAGAQGDEQFF	TGCGCCAGCAGCTTGAATGCGGGGGCACAAGGGGATGAGCAGTTCTTC
TRBD2	few	TRBV7-9	TRBJ2-7	CASSLGPPGLAGGINEQYF	TGTGCCAGCAGCTTAGGACCCCCAGGGCTAGCGGGAGGGATTAACGAGCAGTACTTC
-	-	TRBV5-1	TRBJ2-1	CASSHGGDEQFF	TGCGCCAGCAGTCACGGCGGGGATGAGCAGTTCTTC
-	-	TRBV5-8	TRBJ2-3	CASSLERITDTQYF	TGTGCCAGCAGCTTGGAACGGATCACAGATACGCAGTATTTT
-	-	TRBV7-2	TRBJ2-5	CASSANRDRTQYF	TGTGCCAGCAGCGCAAACCGAGACAGGACCCAGTACTTC
-	-	TRBV7-2	TRBJ1-5	CASSPGHINQPQHF	TGTGCCAGCAGCCCGGGACATATCAATCAGCCCCAGCATTTT
TRBD2	-	TRBV2	TRBJ2-2	CASGGTSGRVSTGELFF	TGTGCCAGCGGGGGGACTAGCGGGAGGGTGAGCACCGGGGAGCTGTTTTTT
TRBD1	-	TRBV10-3	TRBJ1-5	CAIRDRENQPQHF	TGTGCCATCAGAGACAGGGAGAATCAGCCCCAGCATTTT
TRBD2	-	TRBV4-3	TRBJ2-3	CASSQGGVAGEFIDTQYF	TGCGCCAGCAGCCAAGGAGGGGTAGCGGGAGAGTTTATAGATACGCAGTATTTT
-	-	TRBV2	TRBJ1-1	CASSAQAGGAFF	TGTGCCAGCAGCGCCCAAGCCGGAGGAGCTTTCTTT
TRBD2	-	TRBV5-1	TRBJ2-1	CASSLNSGTAYNEQFF	TGCGCCAGCAGCTTGAATAGCGGGACTGCCTACAATGAGCAGTTCTTC
-	-	TRBV5-1	TRBJ2-3	CASSLELGDTQYF	TGCGCCAGCAGCTTGGAGTTGGGGGATACGCAGTATTTT
-	-	TRBV7-2	TRBJ1-2	CASSSWGEGGYTF	TGTGCCAGCAGCTCGTGGGGAGAGGGTGGCTACACCTTC
-	-	TRBV6-6	TRBJ2-1	CASSSRVGAPEQFF	TGTGCCAGCAGTTCACGGGTGGGGGCCCCTGAGCAGTTCTTC
TRBD1	few	TRBV19	TRBJ2-2	CASSRETGASGELFF	TGTGCCAGTAGTAGAGAAACAGGGGCTTCGGGGGAGCTGTTTTTT
-	-	TRBV15	TRBJ2-3	CATSGASTDTQYF	TGTGCCACCAGCGGGGCTAGCACAGATACGCAGTATTTT
-	-	TRBV21-1	TRBJ2-7	CASSNGQGTAPRYEQYF	TGTGCCAGCAGCAATGGCCAAGGGACAGCGCCTCGTTACGAGCAGTACTTC
-	-	TRBV28	TRBJ2-2	CASSLSQEPGELFF	TGTGCCAGCAGTTTATCCCAGGAGCCCGGGGAGCTGTTTTTT
-	-	TRBV11-2	TRBJ2-7	CASSLDGGRAYEQYF	TGTGCCAGCAGCTTAGATGGGGGTAGGGCCTACGAGCAGTACTTC
TRBD2	-	TRBV5-1	TRBJ2-7	CASSQSGLAYEQYF	TGCGCCAGCAGCCAATCGGGACTAGCTTACGAGCAGTACTTC
-	-	TRBV28	TRBJ2-3	CASSGVSGGGGPDTQYF	TGTGCCAGCAGTGGCGTCTCGGGAGGCGGGGGCCCAGATACGCAGTATTTT
TRBD1	-	TRBV10-2	TRBJ1-4	CASSETGQETKLFF	TGCGCCAGCAGTGAGACCGGACAGGAAACAAAACTGTTTTTT